This is a list of T cell receptor beta chains from one sample in a study of blood T cell repertoires in COVID-19. Profiled with immunoSEQ multiplex PCR; TCRdb holds only in-frame clones, not every one. The repertoire has under 200,000 clones, roughly nine tenths of them found once; the top ten carry around 3.5%. Specimen: peripheral blood. These receptors all come from a man between 65 and 80 years old with acute or convalescent COVID-19. The CDR3 runs from the conserved cysteine through the conserved F or W. Fields, in order: clone size, J gene, D gene, V gene, CDR3 protein, CDR3 DNA. A D gene is named only where the DNA matches it firmly. Clone size is given for some rows only: seen once, a few or many times, or a class if the clone is expanded.

size: .; J: TRBJ1-3; D: .; V: TRBV6-5; CDR3: CASSSSAGGFGNTIYF; DNA: .
size: .; J: TRBJ2-1; D: TRBD2; V: TRBV6-6; CDR3: CASTLGGGDEQFF; DNA: TGTGCCAGCACCCTGGGGGGGGGAGATGAGCAGTTCTTC
size: .; J: TRBJ2-1; D: TRBD2; V: TRBV5-6; CDR3: CASSSRGGGRYNEQFF; DNA: TGTGCCAGCAGCAGCCGAGGTGGCGGGAGATACAATGAGCAGTTCTTC
size: few; J: TRBJ1-1; D: TRBD1; V: TRBV5-1; CDR3: CASSPGTGGTEAFF; DNA: TGCGCCAGCAGCCCCGGGACAGGGGGGACTGAAGCTTTCTTT
size: .; J: TRBJ2-7; D: TRBD1; V: TRBV7-2; CDR3: CAAESRGPSYEQYF; DNA: TGTGCCGCGGAATCCAGGGGGCCTTCCTACGAGCAGTACTTC
size: .; J: TRBJ2-5; D: .; V: TRBV9; CDR3: CASSVGPQGETQYF; DNA: TGTGCCAGCAGCGTAGGACCTCAGGGGGAGACCCAGTACTTC
size: .; J: TRBJ2-6; D: .; V: TRBV5-1; CDR3: CASRQGSGTGANVLTF; DNA: TGCGCCAGCAGGCAGGGATCTGGCACTGGGGCCAACGTCCTGACTTTC
size: .; J: TRBJ1-1; D: TRBD1; V: TRBV28; CDR3: CASSLSPGQRNTEAFF; DNA: TGTGCCAGCAGTTTGTCACCGGGACAGAGGAACACTGAAGCTTTCTTT
size: .; J: TRBJ2-6; D: .; V: TRBV19; CDR3: CASSIQGHSGANVLTF; DNA: TGTGCCAGTAGTATACAGGGCCACTCTGGGGCCAACGTCCTGACTTTC
size: few; J: TRBJ1-2; D: .; V: TRBV6-1; CDR3: CASSEDRARYGYTF; DNA: TGTGCCAGCAGTGAAGACAGGGCTCGCTATGGCTACACCTTC